The entry that follows covers one T cell receptor beta chain sequence. Its specificity is not known. Germline CDR1 and CDR2: SGDLS and YYNGEE. V dropped 3 bases and J dropped 2; count of bases not matched to a gene: 16. CDR3 size: 20 residues. Graves' hyperthyroidism showing no ophthalmopathy progression within 18 months was considered stable. The sample originates from a study of T cells in Graves' hyperthyroidism and ophthalmopathy. About the study: Upon initial diagnosis and before any treatment, peripheral blood was collected.

Findings of the study overall: A median about 6.5 months before onset, the model predicted ophthalmopathy. Blood also contained most expanded thyroid clonotypes above 0.001.

The investigators amplified TCR beta CDR3 regions from RNA transcripts. TCR CDR3 underwent first-round RT-PCR with the HTBI primer set. One entry per CDR3 protein, called by TCRdb with MiXCR from the multiplex PCR reads. The top ten hold less than 65% of the sample, which has approximately 330,000 distinct CDR3 sequences, roughly 20% seen once. The chain links TRBV9 to TRBJ2-3; 12 bases map to TRBD2. This receptor was obtained from a woman between 45 and 65 years old with Graves' hyperthyroidism. The source material was blood. CDR3 bases: TGTGCCAGCAGCGCCCCTCGCCCTAGCGGGAGGGCCCTCTACACAGATACGCAGTATTTT. As protein: CASSAPRPSGRALYTDTQYF.